A selection of T cell receptor beta chains follows, all from one sample in a study of cytomegalovirus exposure and HLA in healthy donors. Generated by immunoSEQ multiplex PCR, the TCRdb table keeps only in-frame clones and is missing some. The sample shows over 150,000 clones, approximately 76% of them seen only once. Material: PBMCs. Receptors originate from a man in his 60s in good health and CMV-seronegative. The CDR3 runs from the conserved cysteine through the conserved F or W. D genes are given only for firm matches. Clone size is not always given. Where it is, it says once, few, many or a class for expanded clones.

j_gene: TRBJ1-1
v_gene: TRBV18
d_gene: TRBD1
abundance: NA
CDR3aa: CASSLQGAVEAFF
CDR3nt: TGTGCCAGCTCACTTCAGGGGGCCGTTGAAGCTTTCTTT

j_gene: TRBJ2-3
v_gene: TRBV6-4
d_gene: TRBD2
abundance: few
CDR3aa: CASSQLSGGSTDTQYF
CDR3nt: TGTGCCAGCAGCCAACTGAGCGGGGGGAGCACAGATACGCAGTATTTT

j_gene: TRBJ2-3
v_gene: TRBV2
d_gene: TRBD1
abundance: NA
CDR3aa: CADGQGASGTDTQYF
CDR3nt: TGTGCCGACGGACAGGGGGCGTCTGGGACAGATACGCAGTATTTT

j_gene: TRBJ2-7
v_gene: TRBV7-9
d_gene: NA
abundance: NA
CDR3aa: CAGRRGTYEQYF
CDR3nt: TGTGCCGGTAGAAGGGGAACCTACGAGCAGTACTTC

j_gene: TRBJ2-3
v_gene: TRBV6-6
d_gene: NA
abundance: NA
CDR3aa: CASRGQRGGADTQYF
CDR3nt: TGTGCCAGCAGGGGCCAAAGGGGGGGCGCAGATACGCAGTATTTT

j_gene: TRBJ2-7
v_gene: TRBV19
d_gene: TRBD2
abundance: NA
CDR3aa: CASSDQRGGVDEQYF
CDR3nt: TGTGCCAGTAGTGACCAACGCGGGGGGGTAGACGAGCAGTACTTC

j_gene: TRBJ1-1
v_gene: TRBV30
d_gene: NA
abundance: NA
CDR3aa: CAWSPSMNTEAFF
CDR3nt: TGTGCCTGGAGTCCCTCTATGAACACTGAAGCTTTCTTT

j_gene: TRBJ2-2
v_gene: TRBV10-3
d_gene: TRBD1
abundance: NA
CDR3aa: CAISSGQGVTGELFF
CDR3nt: TGTGCCATCAGCTCTGGACAGGGGGTAACCGGGGAGCTGTTTTTT

j_gene: TRBJ2-7
v_gene: TRBV28
d_gene: TRBD1
abundance: few
CDR3aa: CASSLLWTGSYEQYF
CDR3nt: TGTGCCAGCAGTTTATTGTGGACAGGGTCCTACGAGCAGTACTTC

j_gene: TRBJ2-7
v_gene: TRBV6-1
d_gene: NA
abundance: NA
CDR3aa: CASSESGTPFQYF
CDR3nt: TGTGCCAGCAGTGAATCTGGGACACCTTTTCAGTACTTC

j_gene: TRBJ1-1
v_gene: TRBV29-1
d_gene: TRBD1
abundance: NA
CDR3aa: CSVRDREYTEAFF
CDR3nt: TGCAGCGTGCGTGACAGGGAGTACACTGAAGCTTTCTTT

j_gene: TRBJ2-6
v_gene: TRBV10-2
d_gene: NA
abundance: NA
CDR3aa: CASSDNRAGANVLTF
CDR3nt: TGCGCCAGCAGTGATAACAGGGCCGGGGCCAACGTCCTGACTTTC

j_gene: TRBJ2-3
v_gene: TRBV7-3
d_gene: TRBD2
abundance: NA
CDR3aa: CASSLRGTSGGPSTDTQYF
CDR3nt: TGTGCCAGCAGCTTAAGGGGGACTAGCGGGGGCCCTAGCACAGATACGCAGTATTTT

j_gene: TRBJ2-3
v_gene: TRBV7-3
d_gene: NA
abundance: NA
CDR3aa: CASSFSQGGDTQYF
CDR3nt: TGTGCCAGCAGCTTTTCGCAGGGAGGAGATACGCAGTATTTT

j_gene: TRBJ1-2
v_gene: TRBV5-1
d_gene: TRBD1
abundance: NA
CDR3aa: CASTMSPGQIESYTF
CDR3nt: TGCGCCAGCACAATGAGCCCGGGACAGATCGAAAGCTACACCTTC

j_gene: TRBJ2-2
v_gene: TRBV28
d_gene: NA
abundance: NA
CDR3aa: CASSLRTGGELFF
CDR3nt: TGTGCCAGCAGTCTCAGGACTGGCGGGGAGCTGTTTTTT

j_gene: TRBJ1-2
v_gene: TRBV5-4
d_gene: TRBD1
abundance: NA
CDR3aa: CASSGGTDTMRGYTF
CDR3nt: TGTGCCAGCAGCGGAGGGACAGATACTATGAGGGGCTACACCTTC

j_gene: TRBJ2-1
v_gene: TRBV9
d_gene: NA
abundance: NA
CDR3aa: CASSASDKIPTNPYNEQFF
CDR3nt: TGTGCCAGCAGCGCTTCCGATAAAATACCTACGAATCCCTACAATGAGCAGTTCTTC

j_gene: TRBJ1-2
v_gene: TRBV5-4
d_gene: TRBD1
abundance: NA
CDR3aa: CASSSGTDYGYTF
CDR3nt: TGTGCCAGCAGCTCGGGGACAGATTATGGCTACACCTTC

j_gene: TRBJ1-3
v_gene: TRBV18
d_gene: TRBD1
abundance: NA
CDR3aa: CASSPTGSGGNTIYF
CDR3nt: TGTGCCAGCTCACCGACAGGGAGCGGTGGAAACACCATATATTTT

j_gene: TRBJ1-5
v_gene: TRBV19
d_gene: NA
abundance: few
CDR3aa: CAIGGIQPQHF
CDR3nt: TGTGCCATAGGAGGGATACAGCCCCAGCATTTT

j_gene: TRBJ2-7
v_gene: TRBV7-2
d_gene: TRBD1
abundance: NA
CDR3aa: CASRLPGQGAYEQYF
CDR3nt: TGTGCCAGCAGACTACCGGGACAGGGCGCCTACGAGCAGTACTTC

j_gene: TRBJ1-5
v_gene: TRBV7-9
d_gene: NA
abundance: NA
CDR3aa: CASSLAFDSQMGYQPQHF
CDR3nt: TGTGCCAGCAGCTTAGCCTTTGACAGCCAGATGGGGTATCAGCCCCAGCATTTT

j_gene: TRBJ1-6
v_gene: TRBV10-3
d_gene: TRBD1
abundance: NA
CDR3aa: CAISGSGTGRTPLHF
CDR3nt: TGTGCCATCAGTGGATCCGGGACAGGGAGGACACCCCTCCACTTT

j_gene: TRBJ2-3
v_gene: TRBV5-1
d_gene: TRBD2
abundance: NA
CDR3aa: CASSPVPGGTDTQYF
CDR3nt: TGCGCCAGCAGCCCAGTGCCCGGGGGGACAGATACGCAGTATTTT

j_gene: TRBJ2-4
v_gene: TRBV27
d_gene: NA
abundance: NA
CDR3aa: CASSLRWGERFAKNIQYF
CDR3nt: TGTGCCAGCAGTTTAAGATGGGGAGAAAGGTTTGCCAAAAACATTCAGTACTTC

j_gene: TRBJ1-2
v_gene: TRBV19
d_gene: NA
abundance: few
CDR3aa: CASSNQGHGYTF
CDR3nt: TGTGCCAGTAGTAATCAGGGGCATGGCTACACCTTC